Listed here is a single TCR beta chain. No antigen is known for it. The PCR employed 60 Vbeta primers together with 13 Jbeta primers. Method: immunoSEQ multiplex PCR; TCRdb's copy keeps in-frame clones and lacks some. The sample yields approximately 190,000 clones, about 81% seen once. This sample was taken from a study of cytomegalovirus exposure and HLA in healthy donors. General study points: According to the study, some 160 TCR beta chains were cytomegalovirus-associated.

The CDR3 has 15 residues. CDR1 is SGHRS, CDR2 YFSETQ, per germline. The receptor comes from a woman younger than 35 in good health and CMV-seronegative. The genes are TRBV5-1 and TRBJ2-5; 7 positions match TRBD1. The J call may be faulty, since TRBJ2-7 better matches the DNA end. The sequenced material came from PBMCs. The CDR3, as DNA: TGCGCCAGCAGCGGAACAGGGGCATTTTCCTACGAGCAGTACTTC. As protein: CASSGTGAFSYEQYF.